A selection of T cell receptor beta chains follows, all from one sample in a study of blood T cells in healthy people across ages. Each CDR3 protein is one row after TCRdb ran MiXCR on the 5' RACE reads. The repertoire holds 1.8 million or so distinct CDR3 sequences, with about two fifths as singletons. Material for sequencing was blood. All receptors come from a human donor in good health. CDR3s include the opening cysteine and the closing phenylalanine or tryptophan. A D gene is named only where the DNA matches it firmly. Clone size is shown for a subset of rows, as once, few, many or a class of expanded clone.

d_gene: NA; j_gene: TRBJ2-1; abundance: NA; v_gene: TRBV3-1; CDR3nt: TGTGCCAGCAGCCAAGACACGCAGCCCCTACAATTTGAGCAGTTCTTC; CDR3aa: CASSQDTQPLQFEQFF
d_gene: NA; j_gene: TRBJ1-4; abundance: few; v_gene: TRBV20-1; CDR3nt: TGCAGTGCGGTCACCAGTTTTAATGAAAAACTGTTTTTT; CDR3aa: CSAVTSFNEKLFF
d_gene: NA; j_gene: TRBJ2-7; abundance: NA; v_gene: TRBV4-3; CDR3nt: TGCGCCAGCAGCCAAGATCCCCATAAAGAGGGGGCCTACGAGCAGTACTTC; CDR3aa: CASSQDPHKEGAYEQYF
d_gene: NA; j_gene: TRBJ2-1; abundance: NA; v_gene: TRBV24-1; CDR3nt: TGTGCCACCAGTGATTCCTTCCCTAGGGGGTTTTCCTCCAATGAGCAGTTCTTC; CDR3aa: CATSDSFPRGFSSNEQFF
d_gene: NA; j_gene: TRBJ2-7; abundance: NA; v_gene: TRBV29-1; CDR3nt: TGCAGCGTTGAAGAAAAACTCGACCATCGGGGCTCCTACGAGCAGTACTTC; CDR3aa: CSVEEKLDHRGSYEQYF
d_gene: NA; j_gene: TRBJ1-1; abundance: NA; v_gene: TRBV7-9; CDR3nt: TGTGCCAGCAGCTCTGGAACTGGGAGGACCACTGAAGCTTTCTTT; CDR3aa: CASSSGTGRTTEAFF
d_gene: TRBD1; j_gene: TRBJ2-5; abundance: NA; v_gene: TRBV28; CDR3nt: TGTGCCAGCAGTTCCACAGGGGAGCAAGGGGAGACCCAGTACTTC; CDR3aa: CASSSTGEQGETQYF
d_gene: NA; j_gene: TRBJ2-1; abundance: few; v_gene: TRBV19; CDR3nt: TGTGCCAGTGCGGACTACTCCTACAATGAGCAGTTCTTC; CDR3aa: CASADYSYNEQFF
d_gene: TRBD1; j_gene: TRBJ2-5; abundance: few; v_gene: TRBV5-6; CDR3nt: TGTGCCAGCAGCATGAGGACAGGGGCCTTCGAGACCCAGTACTTC; CDR3aa: CASSMRTGAFETQYF
d_gene: TRBD2; j_gene: TRBJ2-5; abundance: NA; v_gene: TRBV10-3; CDR3nt: TGTGCCATCAGTGAAAGCCTCACTAGCGGGGAGACCCAGTACTTC; CDR3aa: CAISESLTSGETQYF
d_gene: NA; j_gene: TRBJ2-5; abundance: few; v_gene: TRBV7-2; CDR3nt: TGTGCCAGCAGCCCGCTTGGTTTTTCGCGGCAGACCCAGTACTTC; CDR3aa: CASSPLGFSRQTQYF
d_gene: TRBD2; j_gene: TRBJ2-7; abundance: NA; v_gene: TRBV30; CDR3nt: TGTGCCTGGAGTGTCCCCTGGTCTAGCGGACCAAATCCCTACGAGCAGTACTTC; CDR3aa: CAWSVPWSSGPNPYEQYF
d_gene: NA; j_gene: TRBJ2-5; abundance: many; v_gene: TRBV29-1; CDR3nt: TGCAGCGTTTCTAGCCAAGAGACCCAGTACTTC; CDR3aa: CSVSSQETQYF
d_gene: NA; j_gene: TRBJ1-2; abundance: few; v_gene: TRBV6-2/TRBV6-3; CDR3nt: TGTGCCAGCAGTGCGGGACGAATCTATGGCTACACCTTC; CDR3aa: CASSAGRIYGYTF
d_gene: TRBD2; j_gene: TRBJ2-3; abundance: NA; v_gene: TRBV20-1; CDR3nt: TGCAGTGCTAGGGACCTCCGGGCGCGGGGGGCAGATACGCAGTATTTT; CDR3aa: CSARDLRARGADTQYF
d_gene: NA; j_gene: TRBJ2-3; abundance: many; v_gene: TRBV4-1; CDR3nt: TGCGCCAGCAGCCAGGGAACAGGATATAGCACAGATACGCAGTATTTT; CDR3aa: CASSQGTGYSTDTQYF
d_gene: NA; j_gene: TRBJ2-3; abundance: few; v_gene: TRBV5-4; CDR3nt: TGTGCCAGCAGCTGGGGTAGGGTCACAGATACGCAGTATTTT; CDR3aa: CASSWGRVTDTQYF
d_gene: NA; j_gene: TRBJ2-2; abundance: few; v_gene: TRBV7-9; CDR3nt: TGTGCCAGCAGAATCTCCAGCGCGGTCGGGGAGCTGTTTTTT; CDR3aa: CASRISSAVGELFF
d_gene: NA; j_gene: TRBJ2-7; abundance: NA; v_gene: TRBV20-1; CDR3nt: TGCAGTGCGAACCACGTAGCCGCCCAAAACGAGCAGTACTTC; CDR3aa: CSANHVAAQNEQYF
d_gene: NA; j_gene: TRBJ1-3; abundance: NA; v_gene: TRBV7-8; CDR3nt: TGTGCCAGCAGCTCACCTCTAGAGGGGGTCCACTCTGGAAACACCATATATTTT; CDR3aa: CASSSPLEGVHSGNTIYF
d_gene: NA; j_gene: TRBJ1-2; abundance: NA; v_gene: TRBV7-9; CDR3nt: TGTGCCAGCAGCGGCCAACGACAGACCTATGGCTACACCTTC; CDR3aa: CASSGQRQTYGYTF
d_gene: NA; j_gene: TRBJ1-2; abundance: few; v_gene: TRBV7-9; CDR3nt: TGTGCCAGCAGCTTTCCCCCCCGACAGCTTCGTAACTATGGCTACACCTTC; CDR3aa: CASSFPPRQLRNYGYTF
d_gene: NA; j_gene: TRBJ1-3; abundance: NA; v_gene: TRBV5-1; CDR3nt: TGCGCCAGCAGCTTAACCGGGACGATTGGAAACACCATATATTTT; CDR3aa: CASSLTGTIGNTIYF
d_gene: NA; j_gene: TRBJ1-2; abundance: NA; v_gene: TRBV20-1; CDR3nt: TGCAGTGCTACGGGGAGGGGCGTCTATGGCTACACCTTC; CDR3aa: CSATGRGVYGYTF
d_gene: NA; j_gene: TRBJ2-4; abundance: NA; v_gene: TRBV4-3; CDR3nt: TGCGCCAGCAGCAACTCCCCGGGAAGCGTCGACATTCAGTACTTC; CDR3aa: CASSNSPGSVDIQYF
d_gene: NA; j_gene: TRBJ1-5; abundance: NA; v_gene: TRBV4-3; CDR3nt: TGCGCCAGCAGCCAGGAGGGGGGAAGGTCGAATCAGCCCCAGCATTTT; CDR3aa: CASSQEGGRSNQPQHF
d_gene: NA; j_gene: TRBJ2-1; abundance: NA; v_gene: TRBV9; CDR3nt: TGTGCCAGCAGCGCGGCCGGGACCTCCTACAATGAGCAGTTCTTC; CDR3aa: CASSAAGTSYNEQFF
d_gene: NA; j_gene: TRBJ2-5; abundance: few; v_gene: TRBV2; CDR3nt: TGTGCCAGCCCCCCCCCGGGGGGCGGTGAGACCCAGTACTTC; CDR3aa: CASPPPGGGETQYF
d_gene: NA; j_gene: TRBJ1-1; abundance: NA; v_gene: TRBV27; CDR3nt: TGTGCCAGCAGTTCCGGAGGTTATCTCGGCACTGAAGCTTTCTTT; CDR3aa: CASSSGGYLGTEAFF
d_gene: TRBD2; j_gene: TRBJ2-1; abundance: NA; v_gene: TRBV9; CDR3nt: TGTGCCAGCAGCGTATCCCTAGGGGGGAAGCGGGGGGCCATGACGAATGAGCAGTTCTTC; CDR3aa: CASSVSLGGKRGAMTNEQFF
d_gene: NA; j_gene: TRBJ2-4; abundance: few; v_gene: TRBV7-2; CDR3nt: TGTGCCAGCAGCTCCCGGACTACTGGGAGCCCCCAGTACTTC; CDR3aa: CASSSRTTGSPQYF
d_gene: TRBD2; j_gene: TRBJ2-5; abundance: NA; v_gene: TRBV7-2; CDR3nt: TGTGCCAGCAGCTTAGTACTAGCGGGGAGGCGGGGGACCCAGTACTTC; CDR3aa: CASSLVLAGRRGTQYF
d_gene: TRBD1; j_gene: TRBJ1-5; abundance: few; v_gene: TRBV11-3; CDR3nt: TGTGCCAGCAGCTTTCCCGGACAGGGCCGGCTAAGGGCCCCCGATCAGCCCCAGCATTTT; CDR3aa: CASSFPGQGRLRAPDQPQHF
d_gene: TRBD2; j_gene: TRBJ2-5; abundance: few; v_gene: TRBV12-3/TRBV12-4; CDR3nt: TGTGCCAGCATGAGTAGCGGGGGGGCGGGAGAGACCCAGTACTTC; CDR3aa: CASMSSGGAGETQYF
d_gene: NA; j_gene: TRBJ2-5; abundance: few; v_gene: TRBV9; CDR3nt: TGTGCCAGCAGCGTAGTGGCTAGTGGGCTCGAGACCCAGTACTTC; CDR3aa: CASSVVASGLETQYF
d_gene: NA; j_gene: TRBJ2-3; abundance: NA; v_gene: TRBV11-2; CDR3nt: TGTGCCAGCACCGAGAGATGGGTCACAGATACGCAGTATTTT; CDR3aa: CASTERWVTDTQYF
d_gene: NA; j_gene: TRBJ2-1; abundance: NA; v_gene: TRBV20-1; CDR3nt: TGCAGGGCCGTCCGGGACCTCCCCTACAATGAGCAGTTCTTC; CDR3aa: CRAVRDLPYNEQFF
d_gene: TRBD2; j_gene: TRBJ2-7; abundance: NA; v_gene: TRBV3-1; CDR3nt: TGTGCCAGCAGCCAAGTGGGGACTACCAACTCCTACGAGCAGTACTTC; CDR3aa: CASSQVGTTNSYEQYF
d_gene: TRBD1; j_gene: TRBJ2-7; abundance: NA; v_gene: TRBV29-1; CDR3nt: TGCAGCGTTGGGATGACAGGGAGCATCCACGAGCAGTACTTC; CDR3aa: CSVGMTGSIHEQYF
d_gene: NA; j_gene: TRBJ1-1; abundance: NA; v_gene: TRBV9; CDR3nt: TGTGCCAGCAGCGCCGATGGGGGCATGAACGCTGAAGCTTTCTTT; CDR3aa: CASSADGGMNAEAFF
d_gene: TRBD2; j_gene: TRBJ2-3; abundance: NA; v_gene: TRBV9; CDR3nt: TGTGCCAGCAGCACTAGCGGGGGTCCTAGGAATACGCAGTATTTT; CDR3aa: CASSTSGGPRNTQYF
d_gene: TRBD1; j_gene: TRBJ1-3; abundance: NA; v_gene: TRBV4-1; CDR3nt: TGCGCCAGCAGCCAGACAGGGATGTTTGGAAACACCATATATTTT; CDR3aa: CASSQTGMFGNTIYF
d_gene: NA; j_gene: TRBJ2-5; abundance: NA; v_gene: TRBV29-1; CDR3nt: TGCAGCGCCGGGACTCAAGAGACCCAGTACTTC; CDR3aa: CSAGTQETQYF
d_gene: NA; j_gene: TRBJ2-7; abundance: NA; v_gene: TRBV20-1; CDR3nt: TGCAGTGCTCCCCTTGACCTGACAGACTCCTACGAGCAGTACTTC; CDR3aa: CSAPLDLTDSYEQYF
d_gene: NA; j_gene: TRBJ2-7; abundance: NA; v_gene: TRBV5-1; CDR3nt: TGCGCCAGCAGCCCGTCCGGAGCACCTACGCACGAGCAGTACTTC; CDR3aa: CASSPSGAPTHEQYF
d_gene: NA; j_gene: TRBJ1-2; abundance: many; v_gene: TRBV5-1; CDR3nt: TGCGCCAGCAGCTTCGCGGGGGACTATGGCTACACCTTC; CDR3aa: CASSFAGDYGYTF
d_gene: NA; j_gene: TRBJ2-5; abundance: NA; v_gene: TRBV4-1; CDR3nt: TGCGCCAGCAGCCCCGGGAGCGCGGGGAAGACCCAGTACTTC; CDR3aa: CASSPGSAGKTQYF
d_gene: TRBD1; j_gene: TRBJ2-7; abundance: many; v_gene: TRBV5-5; CDR3nt: TGTGCCAGCAGCTTGGCAGTCGTTTTCGGGACAGGCCATACCGAGCAGTACTTC; CDR3aa: CASSLAVVFGTGHTEQYF
d_gene: TRBD2; j_gene: TRBJ2-5; abundance: few; v_gene: TRBV7-3; CDR3nt: TGTGCCAGCAGCCCATTTTCACTAGCGGGGGGGGCAGAGACCCAGTACTTC; CDR3aa: CASSPFSLAGGAETQYF
d_gene: NA; j_gene: TRBJ1-1; abundance: NA; v_gene: TRBV27; CDR3nt: TGTGCCAGCAGTTTAATATCTACCGGGCCTGAAGCTTTCTTT; CDR3aa: CASSLISTGPEAFF
d_gene: NA; j_gene: TRBJ1-2; abundance: NA; v_gene: TRBV12-3/TRBV12-4; CDR3nt: TGTGCCAGCAGTTTAATGTGCTGGGGCTACACCTTC; CDR3aa: CASSLMCWGYTF
d_gene: TRBD2; j_gene: TRBJ2-7; abundance: NA; v_gene: TRBV20-1; CDR3nt: TGCGGTGCGGAAAGGACTAGCGGGGGCTCCTACGAGCAGTACTTC; CDR3aa: CGAERTSGGSYEQYF
d_gene: NA; j_gene: TRBJ2-7; abundance: NA; v_gene: TRBV6-5; CDR3nt: TGTGCCAGCAGCCCGAGGCAAGCGGTCGAGCAGTACTTC; CDR3aa: CASSPRQAVEQYF
d_gene: NA; j_gene: TRBJ2-3; abundance: NA; v_gene: TRBV4-3; CDR3nt: TGCGCCAGCAGCCAAGGGGGACACGGCACAGATACGCAGTATTTT; CDR3aa: CASSQGGHGTDTQYF
d_gene: TRBD2; j_gene: TRBJ2-3; abundance: NA; v_gene: TRBV20-1; CDR3nt: TGCAGTTCTAGAAGGGAGGGAGATACGCAGTATTTT; CDR3aa: CSSRREGDTQYF
d_gene: TRBD1; j_gene: TRBJ2-1; abundance: NA; v_gene: TRBV12-3/TRBV12-4; CDR3nt: TGTGCCAGCATTGCCAGGGGGCTTTCGGGCAATGAGCAGTTCTTC; CDR3aa: CASIARGLSGNEQFF
d_gene: TRBD1; j_gene: TRBJ2-7; abundance: once; v_gene: TRBV5-1; CDR3nt: TGCGCCAGCAGCCGTCTGTACAGGGGAAGCTCCTACGAGCAGTACTTC; CDR3aa: CASSRLYRGSSYEQYF